A selection of T cell receptor beta chains follows, all from one sample in a study of blood T cells in healthy people across ages. TCRdb reprocessed the 5' RACE reads via MiXCR and lists one record per CDR3 protein. Here the sample spans around 1.5 million distinct CDR3 sequences, 40% to 50% being singletons. Sample: blood. These receptors all stem from a woman aged 18 to 35 in good health. CDR3s include the opening cysteine and the closing phenylalanine or tryptophan. The order of the fields is V gene, J gene, clone size, CDR3 protein. Clone size is given for some rows only: seen once, a few or many times, or a class if the clone is expanded.

v_call: TRBV5-1; j_call: TRBJ2-7; clone_size: -; cdr3_aa: CASARGADYEQYF
v_call: TRBV7-2; j_call: TRBJ2-1; clone_size: many; cdr3_aa: CASSRTSGNYNEQFF
v_call: TRBV29-1; j_call: TRBJ2-1; clone_size: many; cdr3_aa: CSVERPDGSYNEQFF
v_call: TRBV12-3/TRBV12-4; j_call: TRBJ1-6; clone_size: -; cdr3_aa: CASSDRQGLGSPLHF
v_call: TRBV5-1; j_call: TRBJ2-1; clone_size: -; cdr3_aa: CASSLEAGGAAKQFF
v_call: TRBV7-2; j_call: TRBJ2-1; clone_size: -; cdr3_aa: CASSLQRGKQFF
v_call: TRBV12-3/TRBV12-4; j_call: TRBJ2-3; clone_size: few; cdr3_aa: CASSRLGGGTQYF
v_call: TRBV27; j_call: TRBJ2-1; clone_size: -; cdr3_aa: CASSPGGALTYNEQFF
v_call: TRBV27; j_call: TRBJ1-2; clone_size: few; cdr3_aa: CASRQDRGHGYTF
v_call: TRBV7-9; j_call: TRBJ1-5; clone_size: -; cdr3_aa: CASSFETGMGYSNQPQHF
v_call: TRBV6-5; j_call: TRBJ1-2; clone_size: -; cdr3_aa: CASSYQGETSGYTF
v_call: TRBV9; j_call: TRBJ2-5; clone_size: -; cdr3_aa: CASGGPSPGETQYF
v_call: TRBV20-1; j_call: TRBJ1-6; clone_size: few; cdr3_aa: CSARSDGNSPLHF
v_call: TRBV3-1; j_call: TRBJ2-1; clone_size: -; cdr3_aa: CASSRAGGNNEQFF
v_call: TRBV28; j_call: TRBJ2-1; clone_size: -; cdr3_aa: CAVGGGPHNEQFF
v_call: TRBV29-1; j_call: TRBJ2-1; clone_size: -; cdr3_aa: CGASSSYNEQFF
v_call: TRBV29-1; j_call: TRBJ1-2; clone_size: few; cdr3_aa: CSVESRAGYGYTF
v_call: TRBV9; j_call: TRBJ2-1; clone_size: few; cdr3_aa: CASSPGDPRYNEQFF
v_call: TRBV27; j_call: -; clone_size: -; cdr3_aa: CASKASGRGETQYF
v_call: TRBV7-9; j_call: TRBJ2-2; clone_size: -; cdr3_aa: CASSLKLGLAGNGELFF
v_call: TRBV12-3/TRBV12-4; j_call: TRBJ2-2; clone_size: -; cdr3_aa: CASSLGRINTGELFF
v_call: TRBV25-1; j_call: TRBJ2-5; clone_size: many; cdr3_aa: CASSEFDLRSWETQYF
v_call: TRBV6-5; j_call: TRBJ1-2; clone_size: few; cdr3_aa: CASRILSPGRDYGYTF
v_call: TRBV10-1; j_call: TRBJ1-2; clone_size: -; cdr3_aa: CASSDPGAGGYTF
v_call: TRBV18; j_call: TRBJ2-7; clone_size: -; cdr3_aa: CASSPGTSNYEQYF
v_call: TRBV11-2; j_call: TRBJ1-1; clone_size: once; cdr3_aa: CASSSPADGAEAFF
v_call: TRBV20-1; j_call: TRBJ1-2; clone_size: -; cdr3_aa: CSADSGHLYGYTF
v_call: TRBV5-1; j_call: TRBJ2-2; clone_size: -; cdr3_aa: CASSGDTDTGELFF
v_call: TRBV7-2; j_call: TRBJ2-1; clone_size: few; cdr3_aa: CASSFGGLNEQFF
v_call: TRBV29-1; j_call: TRBJ2-5; clone_size: few; cdr3_aa: CSVETADFYEQYF
v_call: TRBV5-4; j_call: TRBJ1-1; clone_size: once; cdr3_aa: CASTLDRGLSEAFF
v_call: TRBV7-9; j_call: TRBJ2-7; clone_size: few; cdr3_aa: CASSFRSNSYEQYF
v_call: TRBV6-2/TRBV6-3; j_call: TRBJ1-2; clone_size: -; cdr3_aa: CASSLGTIYGYTF
v_call: TRBV5-1; j_call: TRBJ1-1; clone_size: -; cdr3_aa: CASSFRPEDTEAFF
v_call: TRBV6-2/TRBV6-3; j_call: TRBJ2-3; clone_size: few; cdr3_aa: CASSYARTRSTDTQYF
v_call: TRBV20-1; j_call: TRBJ2-5; clone_size: -; cdr3_aa: CSAPRGAGDEQYF
v_call: TRBV6-9; j_call: TRBJ2-1; clone_size: -; cdr3_aa: CASNWSGESSYNEQFF
v_call: TRBV25-1; j_call: TRBJ2-5; clone_size: -; cdr3_aa: CASRVVGLSETQYF